This T cell receptor (beta chain) was sequenced in a study of blood T cell repertoires in COVID-19. Study-level information: The samples span acute and convalescent COVID-19 from the United States, Italy and Spain.

Per the study methods: Reference gene primers were amplified, and this amplification served to estimate nucleated cell counts. Clones were read by immunoSEQ multiplex PCR, and TCRdb kept only the in-frame ones, dropping some. Clone size and the V and J calls come from that table; the DNA yielded D and trimming. The sample lists about 290,000 clones, roughly 90% occurring once. The CDR3 spans 15 residues. Per the germline V gene, CDR1 is KGHSH and CDR2 is LQKENI. V lost 3 bases and J lost 5; bases outside the gene matches: 5. The TCR was taken from a woman in her 30s with COVID-19, enrolled during active disease. Sequenced material: peripheral blood. The chain joins TRBV18 to TRBJ2-1; 9 bases map to TRBD2. This chain's CDR3 is CASSPAGLAHNEQFF. The DNA of the CDR3 is TGTGCCAGCTCACCGGCGGGACTAGCTCACAATGAGCAGTTCTTC.